This TCR beta chain was captured by sequencing in a study of identical twins. One entry per CDR3 protein results from TCRdb running MiXCR on the 5' RACE reads. The sample lists some 500,000 distinct CDR3 sequences, 22% occurring once. The CDR3 contains 15 residues. Trimming shortened V by 0 bases and J by 1 base, and 8 bases separated the two germline ends. Per germline, CDR1 MNHEY and CDR2 SVGAGI. Study observations and caveats: The presence of invariant MAIT and iNKT cells could partly confound analyses of zero-insertion sequences.

A word on this clonotype: The antigen remains unidentified.

This same sample was also part of a study on T cells expressing NK-cell markers.

Specimen: CD4+ T cells sorted from blood. This rearrangement joins TRBV6-5 to TRBJ2-3; D gene uncertain. The receptor was derived from a woman aged 18-30 years in good health. The CDR3 sequence: CASSYSGARTDTQYF. CDR3 nucleotides: TGTGCCAGCAGTTACTCTGGCGCCCGCACAGATACGCAGTATTTT.